These T cell receptor beta chains were read from a single sample in a study of molecular identifiers for immune sequencing clone quantification. TCRdb re-called the PCR reads with MiXCR, one entry per CDR3 protein. This table holds some 680,000 distinct CDR3 sequences, about 25% found once. The sample comprised naive CD8+ T cells from blood, with Jurkat cell RNA spiked in. Receptor source: a human donor in good health. Some libraries in this study had Jurkat cell RNA spiked in. The CDR3 runs from the conserved cysteine through the conserved F or W. D genes are given only for firm matches. Clone size is not always given. Where it is, it says once, few, many or a class for expanded clones.

NA	TRBV11-3	13	TRBJ2-5	few	CASSNREKETQYF	TGTGCCAGCAGCAACCGCGAGAAAGAGACCCAGTACTTC
NA	TRBV12-3/TRBV12-4	12	TRBJ2-2	many	CASQADTGELFF	TGTGCCTCACAGGCGGACACCGGGGAGCTGTTTTTT
TRBD2	TRBV20-1	16	TRBJ2-2	many	CSARDLQRENTGELFF	TGCAGTGCTAGAGACCTGCAGCGGGAGAACACCGGGGAGCTGTTTTTT
NA	TRBV14	15	TRBJ2-5	few	CASSRLGGGQETQYF	TGTGCCAGCAGCAGGCTAGGAGGGGGGCAAGAGACCCAGTACTTC
NA	TRBV24-1	13	TRBJ1-2	few	CATSGSWNYGYTF	TGTGCCACCAGTGGAAGTTGGAACTATGGCTACACCTTC
NA	TRBV19	17	TRBJ1-2	few	CASSPGPRIIINYGYTF	TGTGCCAGTAGTCCGGGACCGAGGATTATTATCAACTATGGCTACACCTTC
TRBD1	TRBV6-5	16	TRBJ2-7	few	CASSPIQGELWYEQYF	TGTGCCAGCAGCCCAATCCAGGGGGAATTATGGTACGAGCAGTACTTC
NA	TRBV7-6	15	TRBJ1-1	many	CASSPGPRGGTEAFF	TGTGCCAGCAGCCCCGGGCCTCGGGGCGGCACTGAAGCTTTCTTT
NA	TRBV6-5	14	TRBJ2-3	many	CASSYRQGTDTQYF	TGTGCCAGCAGTTATAGGCAGGGCACAGATACGCAGTATTTT
NA	TRBV19	13	TRBJ2-1	NA	CASRSQGTDEQFF	TGTGCCAGTAGGAGTCAGGGGACGGATGAGCAGTTCTTC
NA	TRBV7-9	15	TRBJ2-2	NA	CASSFVPENTGELFF	TGTGCCAGCAGCTTTGTGCCAGAGAACACCGGGGAGCTGTTTTTT
NA	TRBV4-3	16	TRBJ2-7	few	CASSQGSAGGSYEQYF	TGCGCCAGCAGCCAAGGATCTGCGGGTGGGTCCTACGAGCAGTACTTC
NA	TRBV4-3	17	TRBJ2-7	many	CASSLGAWTESSYEQYF	TGCGCCAGCAGCCTAGGCGCCTGGACGGAAAGCTCCTACGAGCAGTACTTC
TRBD1	TRBV20-1	12	TRBJ1-1	few	CSARAGGAEAFF	TGCAGTGCTAGAGCAGGGGGCGCTGAAGCTTTCTTT
NA	TRBV2	16	TRBJ1-4	NA	CAFQDGQLATNEKLFF	TGTGCCTTTCAGGACGGACAACTTGCAACTAATGAAAAACTGTTTTTT
TRBD2	TRBV20-1	16	TRBJ2-3	few	CSARDVLAGTIDTQYF	TGCAGTGCTAGAGATGTACTAGCGGGAACTATAGATACGCAGTATTTT
NA	TRBV19	15	TRBJ2-5	NA	CASSSHLSGQGTQYF	TGTGCCAGTAGTAGCCATCTTAGCGGACAAGGGACCCAGTACTTC
NA	TRBV7-9	15	TRBJ1-3	many	CASNGGASSGNTIYF	TGTGCCAGCAACGGAGGGGCCAGCTCTGGAAACACCATATATTTT
NA	TRBV4-3	16	TRBJ2-1	NA	CASSQGPGMNYNEQFF	TGCGCCAGCAGCCAAGGTCCCGGCATGAATTACAATGAGCAGTTCTTC
NA	TRBV7-8	15	TRBJ2-1	many	CASSPQAGISNEQFF	TGTGCCAGCAGCCCCCAGGCGGGGATAAGTAATGAGCAGTTCTTC
TRBD1	TRBV6-2/TRBV6-3	13	TRBJ1-5	few	CASGLQGTQPQHF	TGTGCCAGCGGCTTACAGGGGACTCAGCCCCAGCATTTT
NA	TRBV20-1	13	TRBJ2-7	NA	CSAREPGGYEQYF	TGCAGTGCACGAGAACCTGGGGGCTACGAGCAGTACTTC
NA	TRBV29-1	16	TRBJ2-1	NA	CSVEARRWAHYNEQFF	TGCAGCGTAGAGGCGAGAAGGTGGGCTCACTACAATGAGCAGTTCTTC
NA	TRBV12-5	17	TRBJ2-3	few	CASAPGWGLTDTDTQYF	TGTGCTAGTGCCCCGGGGTGGGGACTGACTGACACAGATACGCAGTATTTT
NA	TRBV19	17	TRBJ1-5	NA	CASSINIGGARNQPQHF	TGTGCCAGTAGTATAAATATTGGGGGCGCTCGCAATCAGCCCCAGCATTTT
TRBD1	TRBV10-3	15	TRBJ2-1	NA	CALRPDRGSYNEQFF	TGTGCCCTCCGGCCGGACAGGGGTTCCTACAATGAGCAGTTCTTC
NA	TRBV12-3/TRBV12-4	13	TRBJ2-5	many	CASSLRFQETQYF	TGTGCCAGCAGTTTACGATTTCAAGAGACCCAGTACTTC
TRBD1	TRBV2	14	TRBJ1-4	NA	CASRPGQGYEKLFF	TGTGCCAGCCGCCCGGGACAGGGGTATGAAAAACTGTTTTTT
NA	TRBV9	17	TRBJ2-3	many	CASSVERDTLSTDTQYF	TGTGCCAGCAGCGTAGAGAGGGATACGCTTAGCACAGATACGCAGTATTTT
NA	TRBV27	13	TRBJ1-4	few	CASSLIGNEKLFF	TGTGCCAGCAGTTTAATAGGGAATGAAAAACTGTTTTTT
NA	TRBV6-2/TRBV6-3	14	TRBJ1-1	NA	CASSSGARNTEAFF	TGTGCCAGCAGTTCTGGGGCGAGGAACACTGAAGCTTTCTTT
NA	TRBV29-1	15	TRBJ2-7	few	CSVVIGDPLLYEQYF	TGCAGCGTTGTGATAGGGGACCCTCTACTCTACGAGCAGTACTTC
TRBD1	TRBV7-6	16	TRBJ1-5	many	CASSQSGGAGNQPQHF	TGTGCCAGCAGCCAGTCAGGGGGCGCTGGCAATCAGCCCCAGCATTTT
NA	TRBV21-1	13	TRBJ2-7	few	CASSPTHHPEQYF	TGTGCCAGCAGCCCGACTCACCATCCAGAGCAGTACTTC
TRBD2	TRBV11-2	16	TRBJ2-7	few	CASSSILAGRSYEQYF	TGTGCCAGCAGCTCCATACTAGCGGGTCGTTCTTACGAGCAGTACTTC
NA	TRBV10-2	15	TRBJ1-5	few	CASTHGGLGNQPQHF	TGCGCCAGCACTCACGGGGGGTTGGGCAATCAGCCCCAGCATTTT
NA	TRBV2	13	TRBJ1-5	NA	CASSDPPNQPQHF	TGTGCCAGCAGTGACCCACCCAATCAGCCCCAGCATTTT
NA	TRBV3-1	14	TRBJ2-7	NA	CASSQDQSGYEQYF	TGTGCCAGCAGCCAAGACCAAAGCGGCTACGAGCAGTACTTC
NA	TRBV12-3/TRBV12-4	14	TRBJ2-1	few	CASSFQGIMDEQFF	TGTGCCAGCAGTTTTCAGGGGATCATGGATGAGCAGTTCTTC
TRBD1	TRBV19	12	TRBJ2-7	few	CASSGTDYEQYF	TGTGCCAGTAGTGGGACAGACTACGAGCAGTACTTC
TRBD1	TRBV27	13	TRBJ2-7	many	CATALGQSYEQYF	TGTGCCACCGCCCTGGGACAGTCCTACGAGCAGTACTTC
NA	TRBV6-2/TRBV6-3	16	TRBJ1-6	NA	CASSYSILGHNSPLHF	TGTGCCAGCAGTTACTCGATATTGGGACATAATTCACCCCTCCACTTT
NA	TRBV12-3/TRBV12-4	13	TRBJ2-1	many	CASILDNYNEQFF	TGTGCCAGCATCCTGGACAACTACAATGAGCAGTTCTTC
TRBD1	TRBV6-2/TRBV6-3	15	TRBJ2-5	NA	CASIHGTAYQETQYF	TGTGCCAGCATCCACGGGACAGCGTACCAAGAGACCCAGTACTTC
NA	TRBV7-9	15	TRBJ2-7	many	CASSEWGEASYEQYF	TGTGCCAGCAGCGAATGGGGGGAGGCTTCCTACGAGCAGTACTTC
TRBD1	TRBV5-4	17	TRBJ1-1	many	CASRNPEGGQGRTEAFF	TGTGCCAGCAGAAACCCCGAAGGCGGACAGGGCCGGACTGAAGCTTTCTTT
TRBD2	TRBV7-9	14	TRBJ2-5	many	CASSLAQRGETQYF	TGTGCCAGCAGCTTAGCCCAGCGGGGGGAGACCCAGTACTTC
NA	TRBV29-1	15	TRBJ2-1	NA	CSVEGGQSPYNEQFF	TGCAGCGTTGAAGGGGGCCAAAGCCCCTACAATGAGCAGTTCTTC
NA	TRBV2	12	TRBJ1-2	many	CASSDTGYGYTF	TGTGCCAGCAGTGACACAGGCTATGGCTACACCTTC
NA	TRBV20-1	15	TRBJ1-6	NA	CSPHRTDYYNSPLHF	TGCAGCCCTCACAGGACTGATTATTATAATTCACCCCTCCACTTT
NA	TRBV6-5	15	TRBJ1-2	many	CASSYSTLSNYGYTF	TGTGCCAGCAGTTACTCGACCCTTTCTAACTATGGCTACACCTTC
NA	TRBV20-1	23	TRBJ2-4	NA	CSARGTLLDLWAECIFAQNIQYF	TGCAGTGCTAGAGGGACTCTCCTAGACCTATGGGCCGAATGTATTTTTGCTCAGAACATTCAGTACTTC
NA	TRBV18	13	TRBJ2-7	NA	CASSPSISYEQYF	TGTGCCAGCTCACCAAGCATTTCGTACGAGCAGTACTTC
NA	TRBV2	15	TRBJ2-1	NA	CASRPTSGVYNEQFF	TGTGCCAGCAGGCCGACTTCGGGAGTCTACAATGAGCAGTTCTTC
TRBD2	TRBV4-3	17	TRBJ2-5	NA	CASSQDLGLASQETQYF	TGCGCCAGCAGCCAAGATTTGGGACTAGCGAGCCAAGAGACCCAGTACTTC
TRBD2	TRBV7-2	17	TRBJ2-3	many	CASSQGLAGGGTDTQYF	TGTGCCAGCAGCCAAGGACTAGCGGGGGGCGGCACAGATACGCAGTATTTT
NA	TRBV19	13	TRBJ2-7	NA	CASKGDQFCEQYF	TGTGCCAGTAAGGGGGATCAGTTCTGCGAGCAGTACTTC
TRBD1	TRBV7-9	15	TRBJ2-7	few	CASSLLDRGLYEQYF	TGTGCCAGCAGCTTACTGGACAGGGGTTTGTACGAGCAGTACTTC
NA	TRBV5-1	14	TRBJ1-1	NA	CASSLGWTDTEAFF	TGCGCCAGCAGCTTGGGGTGGACGGACACTGAAGCTTTCTTT
TRBD1	TRBV4-3	16	TRBJ1-2	many	CASSQERTGGGDGYTF	TGCGCCAGCAGCCAAGAACGGACAGGGGGAGGCGACGGCTACACCTTC